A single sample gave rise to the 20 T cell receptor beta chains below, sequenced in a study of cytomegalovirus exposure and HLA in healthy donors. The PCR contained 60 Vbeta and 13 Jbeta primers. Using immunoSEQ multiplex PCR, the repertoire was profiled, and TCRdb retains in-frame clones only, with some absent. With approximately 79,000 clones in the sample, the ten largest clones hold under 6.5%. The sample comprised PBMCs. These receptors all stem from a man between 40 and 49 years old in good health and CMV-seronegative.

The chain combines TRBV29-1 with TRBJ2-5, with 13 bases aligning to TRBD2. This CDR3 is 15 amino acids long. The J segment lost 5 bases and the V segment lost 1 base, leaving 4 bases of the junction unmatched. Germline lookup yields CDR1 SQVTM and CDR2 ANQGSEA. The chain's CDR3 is CSVEGTSGSIETQYF. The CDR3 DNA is TGCAGCGTTGAAGGGACTAGCGGGAGCATCGAGACCCAGTACTTC.

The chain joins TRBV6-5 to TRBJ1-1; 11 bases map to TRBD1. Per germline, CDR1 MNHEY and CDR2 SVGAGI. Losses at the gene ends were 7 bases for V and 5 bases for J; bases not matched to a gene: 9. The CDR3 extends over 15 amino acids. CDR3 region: CASIRTGGAETEAFF. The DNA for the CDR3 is TGTGCCAGCATCAGGACAGGGGGCGCAGAAACTGAAGCTTTCTTT.

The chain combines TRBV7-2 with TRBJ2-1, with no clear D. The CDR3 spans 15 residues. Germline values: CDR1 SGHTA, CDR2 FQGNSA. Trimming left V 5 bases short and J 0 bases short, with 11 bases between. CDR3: CASSQGRSSYNEQFF. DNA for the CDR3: TGTGCCAGCAGCCAAGGAAGGAGCTCCTACAATGAGCAGTTCTTC.

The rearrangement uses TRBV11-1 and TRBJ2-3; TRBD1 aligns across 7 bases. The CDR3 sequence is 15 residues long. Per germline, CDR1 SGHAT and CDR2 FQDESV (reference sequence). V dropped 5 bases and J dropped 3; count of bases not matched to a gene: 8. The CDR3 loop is CASSPRTGVTDTQYF. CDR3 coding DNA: TGTGCCAGCAGCCCCCGGACAGGTGTGACAGATACGCAGTATTTT. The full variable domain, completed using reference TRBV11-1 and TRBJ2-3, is EAEVAQSPRYKITEKSQAVAFWCDPISGHATLYWYRQILGQGPELLVQFQDESVVDDSQLPKDRFSAERLKGVDSTLKIQPAELGDSAMYLCASSPRTGVTDTQYFGPGTRLTVL.

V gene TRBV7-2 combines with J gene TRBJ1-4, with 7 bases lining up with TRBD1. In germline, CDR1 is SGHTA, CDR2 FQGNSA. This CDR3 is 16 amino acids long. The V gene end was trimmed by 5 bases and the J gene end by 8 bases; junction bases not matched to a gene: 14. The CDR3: CASSAHRDSLLEKLFF. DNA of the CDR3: TGTGCCAGCAGCGCACATAGGGACAGTCTGTTGGAAAAACTGTTTTTT.

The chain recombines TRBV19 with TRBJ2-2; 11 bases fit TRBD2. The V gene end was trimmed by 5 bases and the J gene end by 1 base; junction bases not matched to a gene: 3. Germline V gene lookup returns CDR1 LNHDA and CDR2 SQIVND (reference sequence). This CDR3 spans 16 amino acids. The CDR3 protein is CASSVLAGGNTGELFF. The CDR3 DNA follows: TGTGCCAGTAGTGTTCTAGCGGGAGGGAACACCGGGGAGCTGTTTTTT.

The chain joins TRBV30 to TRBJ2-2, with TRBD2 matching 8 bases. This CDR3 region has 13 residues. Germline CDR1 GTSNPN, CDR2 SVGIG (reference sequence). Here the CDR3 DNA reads TGTGCTCTTCAGCGGGAGACCACCGGGGAGCTGTTTTTT. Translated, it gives CALQRETTGELFF.

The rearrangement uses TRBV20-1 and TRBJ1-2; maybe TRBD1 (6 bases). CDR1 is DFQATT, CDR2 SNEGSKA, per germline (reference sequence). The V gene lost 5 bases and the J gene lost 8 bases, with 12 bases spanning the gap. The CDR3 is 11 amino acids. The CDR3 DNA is TGCAGTGCTTCAGGGGTTGACGGCTACACCTTC. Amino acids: CSASGVDGYTF.

The CDR3 region is CASTLDRVGQPQHF. Here the CDR3 DNA reads TGTGCCAGCACCCTCGACAGGGTCGGTCAGCCCCAGCATTTT. The rearrangement links TRBV2 to TRBJ1-5; 7 nucleotides line up with TRBD1. The germline gives CDR1 SNHLY, CDR2 FYNNEI. This CDR3 spans 14 amino acids. J gave up 6 bases and V 7 bases, and 9 bases lay outside the gene matches. Using reference TRBV2 and TRBJ1-5 for the parts outside the CDR3, the full variable domain is EPEVTQTPSHQVTQMGQEVILRCVPISNHLYFYWYRQILGQKVEFLVSFYNNEISEKSEIFDDQFSVERPDGSNFTLKIRSTKLEDSAMYFCASTLDRVGQPQHFGDGTRLSIL.

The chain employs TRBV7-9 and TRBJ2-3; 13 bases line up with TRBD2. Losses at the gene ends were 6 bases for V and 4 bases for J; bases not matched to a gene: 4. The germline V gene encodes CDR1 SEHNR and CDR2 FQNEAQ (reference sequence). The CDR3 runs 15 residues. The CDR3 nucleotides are TGTGCCAGCAGTTTAACTAGCGGGGGGGCAGATACGCAGTATTTT. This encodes CASSLTSGGADTQYF.

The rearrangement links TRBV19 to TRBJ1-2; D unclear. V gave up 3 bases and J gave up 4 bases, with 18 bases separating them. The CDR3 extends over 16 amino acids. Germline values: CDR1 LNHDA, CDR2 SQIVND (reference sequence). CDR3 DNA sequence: TGTGCCAGTAGTATCTGGGCAGGAGACGGAGGCTATGGCTACACCTTC. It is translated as CASSIWAGDGGYGYTF.

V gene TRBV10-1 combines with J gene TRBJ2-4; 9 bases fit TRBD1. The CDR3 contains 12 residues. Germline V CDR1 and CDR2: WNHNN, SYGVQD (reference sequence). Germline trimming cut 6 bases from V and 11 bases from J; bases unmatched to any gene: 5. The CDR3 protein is CASSTTGGVQYF. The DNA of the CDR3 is TGCGCCAGCAGCACCACAGGGGGCGTTCAGTACTTC.

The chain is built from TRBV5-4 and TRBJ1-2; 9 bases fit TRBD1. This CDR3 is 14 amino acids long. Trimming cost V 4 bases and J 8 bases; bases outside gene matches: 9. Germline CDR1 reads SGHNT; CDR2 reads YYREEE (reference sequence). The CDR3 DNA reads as TGTGCCAGCAGCCCGGAACAGGGGGCGAAAGGCTACACCTTC. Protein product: CASSPEQGAKGYTF.

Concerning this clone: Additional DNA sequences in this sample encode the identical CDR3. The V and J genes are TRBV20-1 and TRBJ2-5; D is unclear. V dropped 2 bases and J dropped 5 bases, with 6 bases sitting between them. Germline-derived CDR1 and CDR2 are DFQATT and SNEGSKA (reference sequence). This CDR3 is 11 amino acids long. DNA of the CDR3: TGCAGTGCTAGACCCCTGGAGACCCAGTACTTC. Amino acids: CSARPLETQYF.

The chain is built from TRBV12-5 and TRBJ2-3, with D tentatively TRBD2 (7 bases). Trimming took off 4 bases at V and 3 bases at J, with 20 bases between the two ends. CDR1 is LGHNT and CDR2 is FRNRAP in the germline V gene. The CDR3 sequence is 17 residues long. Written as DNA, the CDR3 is TGTGCTAGTGGTTCACCGGGACACCGGGGGGTGACAGATACGCAGTATTTT. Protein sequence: CASGSPGHRGVTDTQYF. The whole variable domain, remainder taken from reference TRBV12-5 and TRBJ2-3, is DARVTQTPRHKVTEMGQEVTMRCQPILGHNTVFWYRQTMMQGLELLAYFRNRAPLDDSGMPKDRFSAEMPDATLATLKIQPSEPRDSAVYFCASGSPGHRGVTDTQYFGPGTRLTVL.

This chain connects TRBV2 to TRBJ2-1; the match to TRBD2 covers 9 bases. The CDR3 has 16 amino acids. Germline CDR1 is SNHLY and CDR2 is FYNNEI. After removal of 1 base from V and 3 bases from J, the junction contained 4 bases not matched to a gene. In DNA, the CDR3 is TGTGCCAGCAGTGAAGGACGGCGGGGGGGCTACAATGAGCAGTTCTTC. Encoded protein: CASSEGRRGGYNEQFF. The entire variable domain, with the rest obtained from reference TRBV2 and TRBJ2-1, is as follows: EPEVTQTPSHQVTQMGQEVILRCVPISNHLYFYWYRQILGQKVEFLVSFYNNEISEKSEIFDDQFSVERPDGSNFTLKIRSTKLEDSAMYFCASSEGRRGGYNEQFFGPGTRLTVL.

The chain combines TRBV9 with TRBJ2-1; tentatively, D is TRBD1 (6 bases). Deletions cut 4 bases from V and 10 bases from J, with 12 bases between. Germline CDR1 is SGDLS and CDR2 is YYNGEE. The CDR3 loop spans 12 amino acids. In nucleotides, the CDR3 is TGTGCCAGCAGCCCTGTGGGGGCGGAGCAGTTCTTC. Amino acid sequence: CASSPVGAEQFF.

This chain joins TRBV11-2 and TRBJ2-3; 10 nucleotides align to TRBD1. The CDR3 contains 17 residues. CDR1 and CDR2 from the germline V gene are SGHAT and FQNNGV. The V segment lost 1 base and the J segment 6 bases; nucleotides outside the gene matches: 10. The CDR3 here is CASSLVVTGGPRDTQYF. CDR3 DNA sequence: TGTGCCAGCAGCTTAGTGGTGACAGGGGGCCCAAGGGATACGCAGTATTTT.

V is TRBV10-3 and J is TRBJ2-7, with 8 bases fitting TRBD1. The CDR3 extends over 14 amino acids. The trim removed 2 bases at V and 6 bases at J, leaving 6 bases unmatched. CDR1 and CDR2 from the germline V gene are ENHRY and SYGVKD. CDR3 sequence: CAISEPDRVGEQYF. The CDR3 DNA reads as TGTGCCATCAGTGAGCCGGACAGGGTAGGCGAGCAGTACTTC.

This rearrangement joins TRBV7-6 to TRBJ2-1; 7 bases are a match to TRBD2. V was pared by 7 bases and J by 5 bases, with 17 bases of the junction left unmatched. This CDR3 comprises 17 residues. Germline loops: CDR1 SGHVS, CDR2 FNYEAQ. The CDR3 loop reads CASTPLTSAQINNEQFF. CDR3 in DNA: TGTGCCAGCACCCCTTTAACTAGCGCTCAAATTAACAATGAGCAGTTCTTC.